These 16 T cell receptor beta chains originate from one sample sequenced in a study of shared clonotypes between healthy human individuals. Profiling relied on immunoSEQ multiplex PCR, and the TCRdb table lists in-frame clones only, not all of them. The data contain around 1.5 million clones, around 98% of them singletons. Input material: naive CD4+ T cells sorted from blood. Subset given: CD45RA+ positively selected. The receptors were gathered from a man aged 25 to 45 in good health.

The genes are TRBV11-2 and TRBJ1-4; 7 bases map to TRBD1. Trimming cost V 5 bases and J 8 bases; bases outside gene matches: 11. Germline V gives CDR1 SGHAT, CDR2 FQNNGV. The CDR3 runs to 15 residues. The DNA of the CDR3 is TGTGCCAGCAGCGGGAATACAGGGGTAGCAGAAAAACTGTTTTTT. It encodes CASSGNTGVAEKLFF.

The chain recombines TRBV7-6 with TRBJ2-7; D unresolved. Trimming removed 1 base at V and 8 bases at J, with 12 bases between. This CDR3 comprises 13 residues. Germline V gene data show CDR1 as SGHVS and CDR2 as FNYEAQ. The CDR3 DNA sequence: TGTGCCAGCAGCTTAGAAATACTTACGCAGCAGTACTTC. Amino acids: CASSLEILTQQYF.

The V gene is TRBV7-3, the J gene TRBJ1-4, with 10 bases fitting TRBD1. J gave up 5 bases and V 4 bases, and 4 bases lay outside the gene matches. This CDR3 has 15 amino acids. The V gene's germline CDR1 is SGHTA and CDR2 FQGTGA. The CDR3: CASSSTGGQNEKLFF. The DNA of the CDR3 is TGTGCCAGCAGCTCGACAGGGGGCCAGAATGAAAAACTGTTTTTT.

The chain joins TRBV9 to TRBJ2-4; weak D call: TRBD2 (6 bases). Germline CDR1 reads SGDLS; CDR2 reads YYNGEE. Between the trimmed V and J ends, which lost 4 bases and 0 bases, there was a span of 14 bases. The CDR3 has 16 amino acids. The CDR3 loop reads CASSPHGGVAKNIQYF. CDR3 in DNA: TGTGCCAGCAGCCCCCACGGGGGAGTAGCCAAAAACATTCAGTACTTC.

The V call is TRBV7-4, the J call TRBJ2-7, with D hard to call. Germline loops: CDR1 SGHVT, CDR2 SQSDAQ. Trimming took off 2 bases at V and 2 bases at J, with 16 bases between the two ends. CDR3 size: 16 residues. The CDR3 spells CASSLCGVKPTYEQYF. The CDR3 bases are TGTGCCAGCAGCTTATGTGGCGTAAAGCCAACCTACGAGCAGTACTTC.

The chain couples TRBV25-1 to TRBJ2-6; D possibly corresponds to TRBD1 (6 bases). With 4 bases removed from V and 2 bases from J, the gap between germline ends came to 15 bases. CDR1 and CDR2 from the germline V gene are MGHDK and SYGVNS. This CDR3 is built from 17 residues. CDR3 in DNA: TGTGCCAGCAGTGGGCGAGCCGGGACAACTGGGGCCAACGTCCTGACTTTC. Protein sequence: CASSGRAGTTGANVLTF. Drawing the rest from reference TRBV25-1 and TRBJ2-6, the complete variable domain is EADIYQTPRYLVIGTGKKITLECSQTMGHDKMYWYQQDPGMELHLIHYSYGVNSTEKGDLSSESTVSRIRTEHFPLTLESARPSHTSQYLCASSGRAGTTGANVLTFGAGSRLTVL.

The table lists this clone with a count of one. This chain joins TRBV9 and TRBJ2-7; 12 bases are shared with TRBD2. J was trimmed by 6 bases and V by 2 bases; bases with no gene match: 6. The length of the CDR3 is 15 residues. Germline V CDR1 and CDR2: SGDLS, YYNGEE. The CDR3 DNA sequence: TGTGCCAGCAGCGTCGGACTAGCGGGAATCTCCGAGCAGTACTTC. This encodes CASSVGLAGISEQYF.

The V and J genes are TRBV5-1 and TRBJ1-2; D gene ambiguous. CDR3 size: 19 residues. V lost 0 bases, J lost 1 base, and 22 bases lay in between. The germline V gene encodes CDR1 SGHRS and CDR2 YFSETQ. The CDR3: CASSLDGRFRVWVNYGYTF. The CDR3 DNA is TGCGCCAGCAGCTTGGACGGTCGATTTAGGGTCTGGGTTAACTATGGCTACACCTTC.

This clone was found once. The chain recombines TRBV10-3 with TRBJ1-5; D is unresolved. The V end was cut by 3 bases, the J end by 6 bases, with 6 bases between. In germline, CDR1 is ENHRY, CDR2 SYGVKD. The CDR3 is made up of 12 amino acids. The CDR3 DNA follows: TGTGCCATCAGTGATACCGGTCAGCCCCAGCATTTT. This codes for CAISDTGQPQHF.

This chain connects TRBV29-1 to TRBJ1-1; TRBD1 agrees at 8 bases. V trimming: 7 bases; J trimming: 1 base; junction bases outside the gene matches: 5. The CDR3 consists of 13 residues. From germline, CDR1 is SQVTM and CDR2 ANQGSEA. The CDR3 sequence is CSGLQGENTEAFF. CDR3 nucleotide sequence: TGCAGCGGCCTACAGGGGGAGAACACTGAAGCTTTCTTT.

The genes are TRBV28 and TRBJ1-5; D call uncertain. The germline V gene encodes CDR1 MDHEN and CDR2 SYDVKM. V was clipped by 7 bases and J by 3 bases, with 13 bases between them. The CDR3 totals 14 residues. Written as DNA, the CDR3 is TGTGCCAGCACCCAACCTGGGTTCAATCAGCCCCAGCATTTT. Residues: CASTQPGFNQPQHF.

V is TRBV25-1 and J is TRBJ2-7, with D perhaps TRBD1 (5 bases). The CDR3 is 17 amino acids. The germline V gene encodes CDR1 MGHDK and CDR2 SYGVNS. The germline V and J ends were trimmed by 11 bases and 0 bases, with 26 bases remaining between them. CDR3 nucleotides: TGTGCCTCAGGACGGGTACCTTCAGGGTACTGCTCCTACGAGCAGTACTTC. As protein: CASGRVPSGYCSYEQYF.

This clone was picked up one time. This chain joins TRBV4-3 and TRBJ2-2, with 7 bases lining up with TRBD1. Germline assignment: CDR1 LGHNA and CDR2 YSLEER. V was pared by 4 bases and J by 4 bases, with 6 bases of the junction left unmatched. This CDR3 has 15 amino acids. CDR3: CASSRTGDLTGELFF. CDR3 coding DNA: TGCGCCAGCAGCCGTACAGGGGACCTCACCGGGGAGCTGTTTTTT.

V is TRBV6-6 and J is TRBJ1-2; possible D gene TRBD1, 5 bases. CDR1 is MNHNY, CDR2 SVGAGI, per germline (reference sequence). CDR3 size: 12 residues. V was cut by 1 base and J by 6 bases, with 6 bases left in between. The CDR3 loop is CASSYFRDGYTF. The DNA of the CDR3 is TGTGCCAGCAGTTACTTCAGGGATGGCTACACCTTC.

The CDR3 DNA reads as TGCGCCAGCAGCTTGGGATTCGGACTAGCGGGAGATCGGGACAATGAGCAGTTCTTC. Translated: CASSLGFGLAGDRDNEQFF. The chain links TRBV5-1 to TRBJ2-1; 13 bases map to TRBD2. This CDR3 has 19 residues. With V trimmed by 0 bases and J by 5 bases, 11 bases remained unmatched. Germline CDR1 SGHRS, CDR2 YFSETQ.

The gene calls are TRBV5-1 and TRBJ2-7; D remains ambiguous. The germline gives CDR1 SGHRS, CDR2 YFSETQ. The V end was cut by 3 bases, the J end by 2 bases, with 15 bases between. The CDR3 covers 15 residues. The CDR3 DNA sequence: TGCGCCAGCAGCTCTCGCCTCCAGAACGCCTACGAGCAGTACTTC. This gives the protein CASSSRLQNAYEQYF.